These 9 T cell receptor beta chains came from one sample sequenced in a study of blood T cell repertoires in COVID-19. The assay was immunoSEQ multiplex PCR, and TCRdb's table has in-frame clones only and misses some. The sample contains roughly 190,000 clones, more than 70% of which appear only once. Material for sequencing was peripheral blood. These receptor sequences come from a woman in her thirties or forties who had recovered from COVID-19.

The DNA for the CDR3 is TGTGCCAGCAGTTTATTACCCGGACAGGGACGCACAGATACGCAGTATTTT. It specifies CASSLLPGQGRTDTQYF. The chain combines TRBV28 with TRBJ2-3, with 8 bases matching TRBD1. The CDR3 has 17 amino acids. Germline values: CDR1 MDHEN, CDR2 SYDVKM. Trimming took 1 base from V and 1 from J; bases not matched to a gene: 7.

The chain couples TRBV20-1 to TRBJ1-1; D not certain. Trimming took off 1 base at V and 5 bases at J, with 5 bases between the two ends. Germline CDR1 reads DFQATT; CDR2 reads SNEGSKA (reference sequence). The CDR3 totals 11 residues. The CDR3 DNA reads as TGCAGTGCTAGAGGGCCGACTGAAGCTTTCTTT. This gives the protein CSARGPTEAFF.

This CDR3 reads CASSRMTGGTYEQYF. The CDR3 DNA is TGTGCCAGCAGCCGAATGACAGGGGGGACCTACGAGCAGTACTTC. The V and J genes are TRBV14 and TRBJ2-7; 9 bases match TRBD1. This CDR3 is 15 amino acids long. Per the germline V gene, CDR1 is SGHDN and CDR2 is FVKESK. Trimming cost V 4 bases and J 2 bases; bases outside gene matches: 6.

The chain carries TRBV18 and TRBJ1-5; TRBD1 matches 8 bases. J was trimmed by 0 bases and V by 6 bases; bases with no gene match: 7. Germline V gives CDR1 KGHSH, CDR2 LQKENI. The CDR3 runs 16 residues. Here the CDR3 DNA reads TGTGCCAGCTCCCTTGCAGGGGGCCGTAGCAATCAGCCCCAGCATTTT. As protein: CASSLAGGRSNQPQHF.

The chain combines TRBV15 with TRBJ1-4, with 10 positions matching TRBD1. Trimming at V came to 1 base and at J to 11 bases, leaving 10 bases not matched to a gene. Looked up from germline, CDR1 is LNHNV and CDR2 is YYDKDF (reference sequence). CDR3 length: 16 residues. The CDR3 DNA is TGTGCCACCAGCAGAGTAGGACAGGGGGGCAGGGAGAAACTGTTTTTT. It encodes CATSRVGQGGREKLFF.

CDR3 sequence (DNA): TGTGCCTGGAGTCGCGACCCTGGGACGGGACTTTCCTACGAGCAGTACTTC. This gives the protein CAWSRDPGTGLSYEQYF. The V gene is TRBV30, the J gene TRBJ2-7; D possibly corresponds to TRBD2 (6 bases). CDR1 is GTSNPN, CDR2 SVGIG, per germline (reference sequence). This CDR3 region has 17 residues. Trimming pared 2 bases from V and 1 base from J, leaving 21 bases between.

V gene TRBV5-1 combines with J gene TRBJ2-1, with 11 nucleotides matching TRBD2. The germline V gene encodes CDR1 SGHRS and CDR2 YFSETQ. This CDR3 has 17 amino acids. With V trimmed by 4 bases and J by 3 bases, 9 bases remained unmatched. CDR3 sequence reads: CASSPLSTSGDYNEQFF. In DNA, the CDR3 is TGCGCCAGCAGCCCCCTGTCGACTAGCGGGGACTACAATGAGCAGTTCTTC.

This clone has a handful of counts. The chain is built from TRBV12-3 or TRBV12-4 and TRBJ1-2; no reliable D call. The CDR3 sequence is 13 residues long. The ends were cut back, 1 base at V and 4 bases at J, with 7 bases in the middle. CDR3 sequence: CASSLGATYGYTF. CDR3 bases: TGTGCCAGCAGTTTAGGGGCCACCTATGGCTACACCTTC.

The CDR3 sequence: CATSDRTGGYSGYTF. CDR3 nucleotides: TGTGCCACCAGTGATCGGACAGGGGGGTACTCTGGCTACACCTTC. The chain links TRBV24-1 to TRBJ1-2; 10 nucleotides align to TRBD1. The V segment lost 3 bases and the J segment 7 bases; nucleotides outside the gene matches: 7. Germline CDR1 and CDR2: KGHDR and SFDVKD. The length of the CDR3 is 15 residues.